Included here is one TCR beta chain sequence, with context. Its target is unknown. Libraries were prepared by immunoSEQ multiplex PCR; TCRdb keeps only in-frame clonotypes and omits some of them. Of roughly 60,000 clones listed, approximately 80% are singletons. V dropped 2 bases and J dropped 2 bases, with 7 bases sitting between them. Per the germline V gene, CDR1 is MNHEY and CDR2 is SVGAGI. This CDR3 has 14 amino acids. The record originates from a study of OX40 agonist ivuxolimab in advanced cancers. Study-wide context: Of the participants, under 50% had some prior anti-PD-1, anti-PD-L1 or anti-CTLA-4 therapy, which was allowed. Study-level findings and limits: Also present in some nonresponders was a low level of normalized T-cell clonal expansion.

Autoimmune disease history or systemic immunosuppression led to patients being barred. Cycle 7 day 1, cycle 4 day 1, and baseline were the timepoints at which blood was sampled. Source: CD4+ or CD8+ T cells sorted from blood, taken in a trial of the OX40 agonist ivuxolimab. The chain recombines TRBV6-5 with TRBJ1-3; maybe TRBD1 (5 bases). The sequence derives from an adult with an advanced solid tumor such as melanoma, head and neck, liver or kidney cancer. The chain's CDR3 is CASSYGGTGNTIYF. The CDR3 DNA sequence: TGTGCCAGCAGTTACGGGGGAACTGGAAACACCATATATTTT.